The clone carrying this T cell receptor beta chain showed up many times. What it recognizes is unknown. Unmatched junction bases numbered 3, after V lost 5 bases and J lost 4 bases. Germline CDR1 is SGHTA and CDR2 is FQGNSA. CDR3 length: 15 residues. The data stem from a study of response to subunit inactivated influenza vaccine. TCRdb fed the RT-PCR reads into MiXCR, producing one record per CDR3 protein. Among approximately 530,000 distinct CDR3 sequences listed, 6% to 9% were seen once. Overall study findings and caveats: The study's authors posited that every seasonal influenza vaccination enlists few new T cells.

The clonotype originates from a man between 50 and 69 years old who received an inactivated influenza vaccine. The rearrangement joins TRBV7-2 to TRBJ2-1, with 12 bases that match TRBD2. The material sequenced was PBMCs from blood, taken roughly 24 months after vaccination. This CDR3 reads CASSRTSGVYNEQFF. The CDR3 DNA follows: TGTGCCAGCAGCAGGACTAGCGGGGTTTACAATGAGCAGTTCTTC.